The rows below give T cell receptor beta chains drawn from one sample of a study of blood T cell repertoires in COVID-19. The protocol was immunoSEQ multiplex PCR, while the TCRdb copy is restricted to in-frame clones and leaves out a portion. Among 350,000 to 400,000 clones listed, about 89% were seen once. Material: PBMCs or T cells enriched from blood (not recorded which). The receptors here all came from a woman aged 40 to 49 who had been exposed to COVID-19. Both conserved end residues are trimmed from each CDR3.

v_gene: TRBV30; CDR3aa: AWDPGTGGGEQY
v_gene: TRBV13; CDR3aa: ASSLAVPRTGELF
v_gene: TRBV30; CDR3aa: AWSPGQGKDGYT
v_gene: TRBV27; CDR3aa: ASSLGGGRLTLH
v_gene: TRBV7-8; CDR3aa: ASSLASGLSYNEQF
v_gene: TRBV4-1; CDR3aa: ASSQEGRGSAGELF
v_gene: TRBV30; CDR3aa: AWSSTRVSSGANVLT
v_gene: TRBV13; CDR3aa: ASSLGRRSNTEAF
v_gene: TRBV19; CDR3aa: ASSSVLGTAYNEQF
v_gene: TRBV7-3; CDR3aa: ASSLGLSGQN
v_gene: TRBV5-5; CDR3aa: ASSLVGGTYEQY
v_gene: TRBV19; CDR3aa: ASSPRTPLSYEQY
v_gene: TRBV2; CDR3aa: ASSEGRSFYEQY
v_gene: TRBV5-4; CDR3aa: ASSLDPGTEAF
v_gene: TRBV5-1; CDR3aa: ASSGTTGLVGYT
v_gene: TRBV10-2; CDR3aa: ASRGSQGAENTIY
v_gene: TRBV5-8; CDR3aa: ASSLGQLYGYT
v_gene: TRBV10-3; CDR3aa: AISAEGARDTEAF
v_gene: TRBV6-2/TRBV6-3; CDR3aa: ASSRGARTGELF
v_gene: TRBV9; CDR3aa: ASSARQAKLQETQY
v_gene: TRBV10-2; CDR3aa: ASSERGSYGYT
v_gene: TRBV9; CDR3aa: ASSPRQGAHYEQY
v_gene: TRBV11-3; CDR3aa: ASSQNDGSEMPQY
v_gene: TRBV7-2; CDR3aa: ASSLDPGSNYGYT
v_gene: TRBV24-1; CDR3aa: ATSDGGQGADEQF
v_gene: TRBV7-8; CDR3aa: ASSLGLDSGGYT
v_gene: TRBV9; CDR3aa: ASSVGRHSGNTIY
v_gene: TRBV6-6; CDR3aa: ASKGDSTDTQY
v_gene: TRBV29-1; CDR3aa: SVVLRGRESDYGYT
v_gene: TRBV18; CDR3aa: ASSPTGGDEKLF
v_gene: TRBV6-2/TRBV6-3; CDR3aa: ASSRNHLAAEQF
v_gene: TRBV7-8; CDR3aa: ASSSLADIRDNSPLH
v_gene: TRBV2; CDR3aa: ASRIGLRDRNYEQY
v_gene: TRBV10-3; CDR3aa: ATNRGGNQPQH
v_gene: TRBV30; CDR3aa: AWSPTGDQPQH
v_gene: TRBV6-5; CDR3aa: ASTPPEPRETQY
v_gene: TRBV9; CDR3aa: ASSRQGKNEKLF
v_gene: TRBV27; CDR3aa: ASSEQDRVNEQF
v_gene: TRBV5-8; CDR3aa: ASSFSAGRYVQPQH
v_gene: TRBV27; CDR3aa: ASSPGISNYGYT
v_gene: TRBV19; CDR3aa: ASSIGPQGRNQPQH
v_gene: TRBV7-9; CDR3aa: ASSRSFGQGNEQF
v_gene: TRBV5-1; CDR3aa: ASSFLRQGQANYGYT
v_gene: TRBV3-1/TRBV3-2; CDR3aa: ASSHMFTEAF
v_gene: TRBV12-3/TRBV12-4; CDR3aa: ASRTGTGVEQY
v_gene: TRBV15; CDR3aa: ATSRAPYDQPQH
v_gene: TRBV30; CDR3aa: AWSEQGYEQY
v_gene: TRBV18; CDR3aa: ASSPDSQGQGYT
v_gene: TRBV5-1; CDR3aa: ASSPWTGMNTEAF
v_gene: TRBV5-1; CDR3aa: ASSPWGGGTYEQY
v_gene: TRBV27; CDR3aa: ASSPQGPTEAF
v_gene: TRBV6-2/TRBV6-3; CDR3aa: ASSYARTENYGYT
v_gene: TRBV30; CDR3aa: AWTPLTRVRNTEAF
v_gene: TRBV5-1; CDR3aa: ASSSDRGGEKLF
v_gene: TRBV27; CDR3aa: ASRSSGSILSYEQF
v_gene: TRBV10-2; CDR3aa: ASKGTPSSGNTIY
v_gene: TRBV7-6; CDR3aa: ASSLTSGVNSPLH